What follows describes a single T cell receptor beta chain. Its antigen is unknown. Deep was the level at which the assay was run. Here immunoSEQ multiplex PCR was the method, and the copy in TCRdb shows in-frame clones only, minus some. The sample yields millions of clones, less than 95% seen once. This CDR3 is 15 amino acids long. Trimming pared 5 bases from V and 2 bases from J, leaving 15 bases between. Germline V CDR1 and CDR2: SGHNT, YYREEE (reference sequence). The sample is drawn from a study of shared clonotypes between healthy human individuals. Study information: With ages of 18 to 49, the donors were a couple of women and three men. Study-level findings and limits: Estimated richness was generally greater in naive than memory subsets.

Cells designated naive CD8 were CD45RO-negative and were positively selected for CCR7, with terminally differentiated effector memory CD45RA+ cells excluded. Donors were healthy HIV-negative adults without recently reported acute infections or vaccinations. The rearrangement uses TRBV5-4 and TRBJ2-3; D possibly corresponds to TRBD2 (5 bases). This TCR came from a man aged 18-30 years in good health. The sequenced sample consisted of naive CD8+ T cells sorted from blood. The CDR3 loop is CASSWSGYPTDTQYF. The CDR3 nucleotides are TGTGCCAGCAGTTGGAGCGGATATCCCACAGATACGCAGTATTTT.